These 4 T cell receptor beta chains were sequenced from one sample in a study of radiotherapy plus CTLA-4 blockade in lung cancer. Generated by immunoSEQ multiplex PCR, the TCRdb table keeps only in-frame clones and is missing some. The sample includes tens of thousands of clones, roughly 85% seen only once; the top ten take about 26%. The specimen comprised peripheral blood, sampled from a patient treated with radiotherapy plus ipilimumab. The source is a human donor with non-small cell lung cancer that progressed on radiotherapy plus ipilimumab.

CDR3 nucleotide sequence: TGTGCCATCAGTGAAACGGATCAGCCCCAGCATTTT. It encodes CAISETDQPQHF. J is TRBJ1-5 and V is TRBV10-3; no clear D gene. V was shortened by 3 bases and J by 5 bases, with 5 bases between the two germline ends. The CDR3 consists of 12 residues. Per the germline V gene, CDR1 is ENHRY and CDR2 is SYGVKD.

The rearrangement links TRBV30 to TRBJ1-4; a possible D gene is TRBD1 (5 bases). Germline values: CDR1 GTSNPN, CDR2 SVGIG (reference sequence). The CDR3 runs to 14 residues. V was cut by 5 bases and J by 8 bases, with 18 bases left in between. The CDR3 DNA follows: TGTGCCTGGGGGACCGCTAGAATCGGCGAAAAACTGTTTTTT. Translating gives CAWGTARIGEKLFF.

V is TRBV10-3 and J is TRBJ2-1; TRBD2 matches 11 bases. The CDR3 is 15 residues long. In germline, CDR1 is ENHRY, CDR2 SYGVKD. The ends lost 0 bases at V and 16 bases at J; junction bases unmatched: 11. The CDR3 sequence: CAISESTSGVHWFFF. CDR3 bases: TGTGCCATCAGTGAGTCGACTAGCGGGGTCCATTGGTTCTTCTTC.

CDR3 residues: CSVAKREGTDTQYF. The CDR3 DNA reads TGCAGCGTTGCTAAGCGGGAGGGCACAGATACGCAGTATTTT. This chain connects TRBV29-1 to TRBJ2-3; TRBD2 aligns across 9 bases. The CDR3 covers 14 residues. The germline gives CDR1 SQVTM, CDR2 ANQGSEA. The J segment lost 1 base and the V segment lost 4 bases, leaving 3 bases of the junction unmatched.